These 25 T cell receptor beta chains originate from one sample sequenced in a study of blood T cell repertoires in COVID-19. Here immunoSEQ multiplex PCR was the method, and the copy in TCRdb shows in-frame clones only, minus some. The repertoire holds about 130,000 clones, with approximately 78% as singletons. The sequenced sample consisted of peripheral blood. These receptors were obtained from a man aged 55 to 69 who had recovered from COVID-19.

The V gene is TRBV5-4, the J gene TRBJ1-6, with TRBD1 matching over 10 bases. V gave up 4 bases and J gave up 8 bases; unmatched junction bases: 3. Germline V gene lookup returns CDR1 SGHNT and CDR2 YYREEE (reference sequence). The length of the CDR3 is 14 residues. The CDR3 is CASSPDRGDSPLHF. The CDR3 region has the DNA TGTGCCAGCAGCCCGGACAGGGGGGATTCACCCCTCCACTTT.

This chain uses TRBV6-4 with TRBJ2-3; D ambiguous. In germline, CDR1 is MRHNA, CDR2 SNTAGT. The V gene lost 3 bases and the J gene lost 3 bases, with 10 bases spanning the gap. CDR3 length equals 14 residues. The CDR3 loop is CASSETPLTDTQYF. As DNA, the CDR3 is TGTGCCAGCAGTGAGACACCCCTAACAGATACGCAGTATTTT.

The chain couples TRBV7-2 to TRBJ2-7; 8 nucleotides agree with TRBD2. J lost 5 bases, V lost 3 bases, and 3 bases had no gene match. CDR3 length equals 13 residues. Looked up from germline, CDR1 is SGHTA and CDR2 is FQGNSA. The CDR3 sequence: CASSFREGDEQYF. The DNA of the CDR3 is TGTGCCAGCAGCTTTCGGGAGGGGGACGAGCAGTACTTC.

The chain carries TRBV19 and TRBJ2-7; TRBD1 matches 7 bases. V trimming: 2 bases; J trimming: 0 bases; junction bases outside the gene matches: 4. CDR3 length: 15 residues. Per the germline V gene, CDR1 is LNHDA and CDR2 is SQIVND (reference sequence). The CDR3 DNA sequence: TGTGCCAGTAGTATACTATCAGGGGGCTCCTACGAGCAGTACTTC. This sequence encodes CASSILSGGSYEQYF.

This rearrangement joins TRBV19 to TRBJ2-2, with TRBD2 matching 7 bases. Germline V CDR1 and CDR2: LNHDA, SQIVND (reference sequence). The J segment lost 1 base and the V segment lost 6 bases, leaving 5 bases of the junction unmatched. The CDR3 spans 15 residues. CDR3 loop: CASRRSGGNTGELFF. The CDR3 region has the DNA TGTGCCAGTAGGAGGTCGGGAGGGAACACCGGGGAGCTGTTTTTT.

This clone was seen just once. The chain recombines TRBV30 with TRBJ1-6, with 9 bases identical to TRBD1. Germline V gene sequence: CDR1 GTSNPN, CDR2 SVGIG (reference sequence). The CDR3 consists of 15 residues. The J segment lost 7 bases and the V segment lost 0 bases, leaving 4 bases of the junction unmatched. CDR3 coding DNA: TGTGCCTGGAGTGTACAGGGGGCGTGGAATTCACCCCTCCACTTT. The encoded protein is CAWSVQGAWNSPLHF.

This clone appeared once. The chain uses TRBV19 and TRBJ2-3, with a possible D match to TRBD2 (5 bases). Germline V lookup: CDR1 LNHDA, CDR2 SQIVND (reference sequence). The V end lost 0 bases, the J end lost 4 bases, and 17 bases lay between the germline ends. The CDR3 spans 17 residues. CDR3 in amino acids: CASSIDALRGYADTQYF. The DNA of the CDR3 is TGTGCCAGTAGTATAGATGCGTTGAGAGGGTATGCAGATACGCAGTATTTT.

The chain carries TRBV30 and TRBJ1-6; 8 bases align to TRBD1. Germline V gives CDR1 GTSNPN, CDR2 SVGIG (reference sequence). The J segment lost 8 bases and the V segment lost 4 bases, leaving 4 bases of the junction unmatched. The CDR3 is made up of 13 amino acids. The DNA for the CDR3 is TGTGCCTGGACCGGGACAGGAGATTCACCCCTCCACTTT. It encodes CAWTGTGDSPLHF.

This chain connects TRBV3-1 (or the pseudogene TRBV3-2) to TRBJ2-3; the match to TRBD1 covers 9 bases. The germline V gene has CDR1 LGHDT and CDR2 YNNKEL (reference sequence). This CDR3 contains 15 residues. With V trimmed by 1 base and J by 3 bases, 2 bases remained unmatched. CDR3 sequence (DNA): TGTGCCAGCAGCCAAGGTGGACAGGGGACAGATACGCAGTATTTT. Translated, it gives CASSQGGQGTDTQYF.

The chain combines TRBV14 with TRBJ1-2; 7 bases agree with TRBD1. The germline CDR1 and CDR2 sequences are SGHDN and FVKESK. V was clipped by 4 bases and J by 4 bases; unmatched bases: 12. This CDR3 has 16 amino acids. The DNA of the CDR3 is TGTGCCAGCAGCCCGATCCGACAGGGAAGAGGCTATGGCTACACCTTC. Translation: CASSPIRQGRGYGYTF.

The chain recombines TRBV27 with TRBJ1-1, with D perhaps matching TRBD1 (5 bases). V dropped 7 bases and J dropped 3 bases, with 18 bases sitting between them. This CDR3 is 15 amino acids long. The germline gives CDR1 MNHEY, CDR2 SMNVEV (reference sequence). CDR3 protein: CASKKGAPRDTEAFF. The CDR3 DNA is TGTGCCAGCAAAAAAGGGGCACCACGAGACACTGAAGCTTTCTTT.

The genes are TRBV18 and TRBJ2-3; 7 positions agree with TRBD1. Trimming removed 6 bases from V and 0 bases from J; junction bases left unmatched: 9. Germline-derived CDR1 and CDR2 are KGHSH and LQKENI. There are 16 residues in the CDR3. The CDR3 DNA reads TGTGCCAGCTCGAGTAGACAGGGCGCTAGCACAGATACGCAGTATTTT. It yields the protein CASSSRQGASTDTQYF.

The chain employs TRBV4-3 and TRBJ2-3; D is unresolved. This CDR3 comprises 15 residues. Trimming pared 0 bases from V and 4 bases from J, leaving 11 bases between. CDR1 is LGHNA and CDR2 is YSLEER in the germline V gene. The CDR3 region is CASSQDRVVPDTQYF. CDR3 DNA sequence: TGCGCCAGCAGCCAAGATCGGGTGGTCCCAGATACGCAGTATTTT.

The chain joins TRBV28 to TRBJ1-2, with D possibly matching TRBD1 (5 bases). CDR3 size: 14 residues. The germline V gene has CDR1 MDHEN and CDR2 SYDVKM. With 4 bases removed from V and 3 bases from J, the gap between germline ends came to 12 bases. Here the CDR3 DNA reads TGTGCCAGCAGTTCGGCTTCGGGGGACTATGGCTACACCTTC. Protein: CASSSASGDYGYTF.

V usage is TRBV5-1 and J usage is TRBJ2-1; 7 bases fit TRBD2. Germline V gene lookup returns CDR1 SGHRS and CDR2 YFSETQ. Germline trimming cut 0 bases from V and 5 bases from J; bases unmatched to any gene: 8. The CDR3 is 16 residues long. CDR3 residues: CASSLAPTGGNNEQFF. The CDR3 DNA is TGCGCCAGCAGCTTGGCCCCAACGGGGGGAAACAATGAGCAGTTCTTC.

The chain combines TRBV6-5 with TRBJ2-5, with D perhaps matching TRBD2 (6 bases). The CDR3 runs 15 residues. The ends were cut back, 6 bases at V and 0 bases at J, with 14 bases in the middle. Germline V gene data show CDR1 as MNHEY and CDR2 as SVGAGI. The CDR3, as DNA: TGTGCCAGCAGAGGGCGGGGAGCTTACCAAGAGACCCAGTACTTC. It yields the protein CASRGRGAYQETQYF.

The chain is built from TRBV28 and TRBJ2-7; 9 nucleotides agree with TRBD1. The germline CDR1 and CDR2 sequences are MDHEN and SYDVKM. With V trimmed by 6 bases and J by 6 bases, 6 bases remained unmatched. The CDR3 extends over 13 amino acids. Here the CDR3 DNA reads TGTGCCAGCAGCGGGGGACAGGGATCCGAGCAGTACTTC. Amino acids: CASSGGQGSEQYF.

The rearrangement uses TRBV28 and TRBJ2-7; TRBD2 matches at 8 bases. Per the germline V gene, CDR1 is MDHEN and CDR2 is SYDVKM. Germline trimming cut 8 bases from V and 0 bases from J; bases unmatched to any gene: 6. This CDR3 contains 14 residues. The CDR3 coding sequence is TGTGCCAGCCACACTAGCGGTAGCTCCTACGAGCAGTACTTC. Translated, it gives CASHTSGSSYEQYF.

J is TRBJ1-5 and V is TRBV18; 12 bases agree with TRBD1. The CDR3 has 16 residues. With 3 bases clipped from V and 6 bases from J, the junction kept 6 bases outside the gene matches. CDR1 KGHSH and CDR2 LQKENI come from the germline V gene. Here the CDR3 reads CASSPPGTGGSQPQHF. CDR3 coding DNA: TGTGCCAGCTCACCCCCCGGGACAGGGGGCAGTCAGCCCCAGCATTTT.

The chain employs TRBV5-1 and TRBJ1-1, with 8 positions matching TRBD1. V was pared by 4 bases and J by 0 bases, with 8 bases of the junction left unmatched. The germline gives CDR1 SGHRS, CDR2 YFSETQ. The CDR3 length is 16 residues. The CDR3 bases are TGCGCCAGCAGCCTTACGACAGGGGAACTGAACACTGAAGCTTTCTTT. This translates into CASSLTTGELNTEAFF. Using reference TRBV5-1 and TRBJ1-1 for the parts outside the CDR3, the full variable domain is KAGVTQTPRYLIKTRGQQVTLSCSPISGHRSVSWYQQTPGQGLQFLFEYFSETQRNKGNFPGRFSGRQFSNSRSEMNVSTLELGDSALYLCASSLTTGELNTEAFFGQGTRLTVV.

The chain uses TRBV15 and TRBJ2-1, with D perhaps TRBD2 (7 bases). CDR3 length: 16 residues. The V end was cut by 2 bases, the J end by 5 bases, with 16 bases between. In germline, CDR1 is LNHNV, CDR2 YYDKDF (reference sequence). The CDR3 loop reads CATSRNGRGWNNEQFF. Here the CDR3 DNA reads TGTGCCACCAGCAGAAATGGGAGGGGGTGGAACAATGAGCAGTTCTTC. Combining the CDR3 with reference TRBV15 and TRBJ2-1 gives the whole variable domain DAMVIQNPRYQVTQFGKPVTLSCSQTLNHNVMYWYQQKSSQAPKLLFHYYDKDFNNEADTPDNFQSRRPNTSFCFLDIRSPGLGDTAMYLCATSRNGRGWNNEQFFGPGTRLTVL.

V gene TRBV3-1 (or the pseudogene TRBV3-2) combines with J gene TRBJ2-1; TRBD2 agrees at 11 bases. The V and J ends lost 2 bases and 6 bases, in that order; junction bases with no gene match: 3. The length of the CDR3 is 15 residues. Germline V lookup: CDR1 LGHDT, CDR2 YNNKEL (reference sequence). The CDR3 nucleotides read TGTGCCAGCAGCCAACCCGGGACTAGCGGCAATGAGCAGTTCTTC. It specifies CASSQPGTSGNEQFF.

This clone was counted a few times. The chain links TRBV3-1 (or the pseudogene TRBV3-2) to TRBJ1-5; the D gene is possibly TRBD1 (6 bases). V lost 0 bases and J lost 12, with 18 bases in between. The CDR3 is 15 residues long. Germline-derived CDR1 and CDR2 are LGHDT and YNNKEL (reference sequence). In nucleotides, the CDR3 is TGTGCCAGCAGCCAAGAAAGGGGGATAAACAGAAACCAGCATTTT. Its translation is CASSQERGINRNQHF.

The chain carries TRBV19 and TRBJ1-5; D possibly corresponds to TRBD1 (6 bases). CDR1 is LNHDA and CDR2 is SQIVND in the germline V gene (reference sequence). V was trimmed by 6 bases and J by 0 bases, leaving 27 bases between them. The CDR3 runs 20 residues. This chain's CDR3 is CASSLRTGRPGMTSNQPQHF. The CDR3 nucleotides read TGTGCCAGTAGCCTACGTACAGGGAGACCAGGGATGACTAGCAATCAGCCCCAGCATTTT.

CDR3 sequence: CASSLPTGRTDTQYF. DNA of the CDR3: TGTGCCAGCAGCTTGCCGACAGGGAGAACAGATACGCAGTATTTT. V gene TRBV7-2 combines with J gene TRBJ2-3; 7 bases are a match to TRBD1. V lost 3 bases and J lost 3; bases outside the gene matches: 6. The length of the CDR3 is 15 residues. Germline CDR1 and CDR2: SGHTA and FQGNSA.